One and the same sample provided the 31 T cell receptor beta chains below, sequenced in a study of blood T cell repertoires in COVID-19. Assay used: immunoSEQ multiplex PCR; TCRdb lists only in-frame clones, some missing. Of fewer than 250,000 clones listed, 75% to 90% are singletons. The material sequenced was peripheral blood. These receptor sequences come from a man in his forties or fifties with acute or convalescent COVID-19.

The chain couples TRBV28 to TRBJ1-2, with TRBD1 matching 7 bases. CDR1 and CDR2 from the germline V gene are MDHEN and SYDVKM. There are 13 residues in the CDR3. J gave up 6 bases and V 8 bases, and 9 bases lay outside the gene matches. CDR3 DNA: TGTGCCAGCGGGGACAGTAACACGAATGGCTACACCTTC. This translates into CASGDSNTNGYTF.

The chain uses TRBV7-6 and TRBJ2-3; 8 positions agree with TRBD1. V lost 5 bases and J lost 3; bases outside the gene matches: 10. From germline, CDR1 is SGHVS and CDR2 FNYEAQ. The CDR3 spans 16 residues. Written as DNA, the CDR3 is TGTGCCAGCAGCCCACGACAGGGGTTGAGAACAGATACGCAGTATTTT. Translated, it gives CASSPRQGLRTDTQYF.

The chain's CDR3 is CASSYQARSEAFF. CDR3 bases: TGTGCCAGCAGTTACCAGGCGAGAAGTGAAGCTTTCTTT. The genes are TRBV6-6 and TRBJ1-1, with no clear D. The V gene's germline CDR1 is MNHNY and CDR2 SVGAGI (reference sequence). The V gene lost 2 bases and the J gene lost 7 bases, with 11 bases spanning the gap. CDR3 length: 13 amino acids.

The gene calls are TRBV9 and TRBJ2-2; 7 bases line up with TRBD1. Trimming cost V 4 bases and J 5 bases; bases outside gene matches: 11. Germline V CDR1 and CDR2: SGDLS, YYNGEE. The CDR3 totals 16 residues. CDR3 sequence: CASSLGLQGLTGELFF. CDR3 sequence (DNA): TGTGCCAGCAGCTTAGGGTTACAGGGGCTGACCGGGGAGCTGTTTTTT. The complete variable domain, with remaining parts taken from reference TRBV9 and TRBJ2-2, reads DSGVTQTPKHLITATGQRVTLRCSPRSGDLSVYWYQQSLDQGLQFLIQYYNGEERAKGNILERFSAQQFPDLHSELNLSSLELGDSALYFCASSLGLQGLTGELFFGEGSRLTVL.

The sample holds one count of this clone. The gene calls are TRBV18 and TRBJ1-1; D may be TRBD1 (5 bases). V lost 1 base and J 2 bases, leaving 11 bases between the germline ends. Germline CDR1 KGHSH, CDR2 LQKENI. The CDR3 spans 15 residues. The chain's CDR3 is CASSPQSDSNTEAFF. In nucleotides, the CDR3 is TGTGCCAGCTCACCACAGTCAGACAGTAACACTGAAGCTTTCTTT.

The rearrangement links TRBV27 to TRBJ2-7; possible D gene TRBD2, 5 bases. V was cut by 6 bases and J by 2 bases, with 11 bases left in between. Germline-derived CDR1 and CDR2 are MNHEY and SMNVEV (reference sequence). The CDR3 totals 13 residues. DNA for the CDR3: TGTGCCAGCAGCTTCCGGGGAACCTACGAGCAGTACTTC. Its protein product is CASSFRGTYEQYF.

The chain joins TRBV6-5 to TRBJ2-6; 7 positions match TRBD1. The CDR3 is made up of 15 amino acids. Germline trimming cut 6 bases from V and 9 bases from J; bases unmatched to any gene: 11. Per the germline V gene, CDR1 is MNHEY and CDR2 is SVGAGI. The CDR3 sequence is CASRTGLARGNVLTF. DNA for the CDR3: TGTGCCAGCAGGACAGGGCTGGCTAGAGGCAACGTCCTGACTTTC.

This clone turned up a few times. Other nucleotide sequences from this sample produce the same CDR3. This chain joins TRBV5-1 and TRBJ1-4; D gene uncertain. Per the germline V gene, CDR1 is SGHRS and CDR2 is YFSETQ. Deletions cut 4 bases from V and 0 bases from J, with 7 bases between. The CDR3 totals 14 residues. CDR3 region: CASSRVSTNEKLFF. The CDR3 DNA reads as TGCGCCAGCAGCCGGGTTTCAACTAATGAAAAACTGTTTTTT.

The CDR3 coding sequence is TGTGCCAGCAGCTTGAGGACAGGGGGCACTGAAGCTTTCTTT. This translates into CASSLRTGGTEAFF. The chain couples TRBV7-6 to TRBJ1-1; TRBD1 aligns across 10 bases. With V trimmed by 3 bases and J by 4 bases, 2 bases remained unmatched. The CDR3 sequence is 14 residues long. Germline CDR1 SGHVS, CDR2 FNYEAQ.

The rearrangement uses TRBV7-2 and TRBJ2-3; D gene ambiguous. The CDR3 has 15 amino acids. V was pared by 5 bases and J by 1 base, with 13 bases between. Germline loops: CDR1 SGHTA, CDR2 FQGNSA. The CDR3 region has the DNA TGTGCCAGCAGCCGCGGCCCTCTGGGCACAGATACGCAGTATTTT. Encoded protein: CASSRGPLGTDTQYF.

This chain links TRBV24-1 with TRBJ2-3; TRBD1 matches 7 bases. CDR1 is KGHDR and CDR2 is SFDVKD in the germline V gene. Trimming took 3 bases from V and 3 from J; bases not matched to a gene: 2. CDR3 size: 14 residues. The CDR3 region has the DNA TGTGCCACCAGTGATAGACAGGGTACAGATACGCAGTATTTT. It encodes CATSDRQGTDTQYF.

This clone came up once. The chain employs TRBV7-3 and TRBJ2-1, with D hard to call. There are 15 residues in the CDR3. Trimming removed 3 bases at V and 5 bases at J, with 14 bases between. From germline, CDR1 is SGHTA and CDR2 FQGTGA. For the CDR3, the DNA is TGTGCCAGCAGCTTGGCGAGCGACCCAGACAATGAGCAGTTCTTC. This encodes CASSLASDPDNEQFF.

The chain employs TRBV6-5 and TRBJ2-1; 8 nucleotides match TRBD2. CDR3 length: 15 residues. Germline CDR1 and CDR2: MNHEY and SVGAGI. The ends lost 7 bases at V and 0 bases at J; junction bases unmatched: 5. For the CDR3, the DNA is TGTGCCAGCAAGGTGGCGGGAGGCTCCTACAATGAGCAGTTCTTC. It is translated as CASKVAGGSYNEQFF.

The CDR3 DNA reads TGTGCCAGCAGTTACCGGGGGGGGAACAATCAGCCCCAGCATTTT. Translating gives CASSYRGGNNQPQHF. The chain employs TRBV6-2 or TRBV6-3 and TRBJ1-5; tentatively, D is TRBD1 (5 bases). CDR3 length: 15 residues. Trimming took off 2 bases at V and 3 bases at J, with 11 bases between the two ends. Germline CDR1 is MNHEY and CDR2 is SVGEGT.

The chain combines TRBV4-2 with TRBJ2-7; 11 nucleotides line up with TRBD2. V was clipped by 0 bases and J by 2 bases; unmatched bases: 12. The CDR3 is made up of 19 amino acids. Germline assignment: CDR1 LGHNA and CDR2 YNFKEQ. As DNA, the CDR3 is TGTGCCAGCAGCCAAGAGGGTGGTCTAGCGGGAGGATCGACCTACGAGCAGTACTTC. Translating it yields CASSQEGGLAGGSTYEQYF.

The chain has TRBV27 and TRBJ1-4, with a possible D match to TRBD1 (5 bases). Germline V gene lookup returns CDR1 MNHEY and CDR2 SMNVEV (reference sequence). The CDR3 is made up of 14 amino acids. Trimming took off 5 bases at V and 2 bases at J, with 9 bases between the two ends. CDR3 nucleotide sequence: TGTGCCAGCAGTAGGGGAGGGACTAATGAAAAACTGTTTTTT. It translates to CASSRGGTNEKLFF.

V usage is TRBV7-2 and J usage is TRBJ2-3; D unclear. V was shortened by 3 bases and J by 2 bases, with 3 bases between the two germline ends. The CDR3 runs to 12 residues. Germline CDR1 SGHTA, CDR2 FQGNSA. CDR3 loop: CASSFYTDTQYF. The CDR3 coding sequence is TGTGCCAGCAGCTTCTACACAGATACGCAGTATTTT.

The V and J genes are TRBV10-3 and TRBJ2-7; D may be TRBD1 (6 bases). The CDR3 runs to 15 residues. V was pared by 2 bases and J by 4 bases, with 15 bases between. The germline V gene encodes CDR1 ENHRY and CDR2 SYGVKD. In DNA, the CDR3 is TGTGCCATCAGTGAGGGGCAGGGGATGAGGTACGAGCAGTACTTC. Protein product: CAISEGQGMRYEQYF.

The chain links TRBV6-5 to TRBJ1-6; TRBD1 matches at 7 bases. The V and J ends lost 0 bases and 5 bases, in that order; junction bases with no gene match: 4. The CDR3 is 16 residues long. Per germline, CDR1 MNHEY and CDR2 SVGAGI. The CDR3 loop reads CASSYSQGVHNSPLHF. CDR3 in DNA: TGTGCCAGCAGTTACTCTCAGGGGGTACATAATTCACCCCTCCACTTT.

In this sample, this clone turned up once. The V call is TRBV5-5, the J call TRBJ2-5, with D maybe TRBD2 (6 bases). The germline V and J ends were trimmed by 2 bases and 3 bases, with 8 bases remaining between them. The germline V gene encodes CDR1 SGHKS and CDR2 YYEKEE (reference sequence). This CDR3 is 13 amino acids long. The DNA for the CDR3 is TGTGCCAGCAGCTTAGGAGGGAAAGAGACCCAGTACTTC. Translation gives CASSLGGKETQYF.

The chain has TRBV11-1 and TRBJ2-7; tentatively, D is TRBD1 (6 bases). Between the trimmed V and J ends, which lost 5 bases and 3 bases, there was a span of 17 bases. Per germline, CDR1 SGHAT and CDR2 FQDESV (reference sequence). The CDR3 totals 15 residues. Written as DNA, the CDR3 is TGTGCCAGCAGCCCTAAGGCGGACAGTTACTACGAGCAGTACTTC. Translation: CASSPKADSYYEQYF.

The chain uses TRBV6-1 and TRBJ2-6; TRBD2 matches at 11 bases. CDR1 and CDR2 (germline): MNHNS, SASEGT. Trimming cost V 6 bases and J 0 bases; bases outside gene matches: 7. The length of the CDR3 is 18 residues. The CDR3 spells CASRETGTSGSGANVLTF. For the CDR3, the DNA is TGTGCCAGCAGGGAAACCGGGACTAGCGGCTCTGGGGCCAACGTCCTGACTTTC.

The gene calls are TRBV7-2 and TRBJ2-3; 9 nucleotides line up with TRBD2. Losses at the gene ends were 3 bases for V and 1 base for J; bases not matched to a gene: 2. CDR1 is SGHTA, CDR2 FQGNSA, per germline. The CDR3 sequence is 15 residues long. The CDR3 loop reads CASSFRTSGTDTQYF. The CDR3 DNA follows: TGTGCCAGCAGCTTTAGGACTAGCGGCACAGATACGCAGTATTTT.

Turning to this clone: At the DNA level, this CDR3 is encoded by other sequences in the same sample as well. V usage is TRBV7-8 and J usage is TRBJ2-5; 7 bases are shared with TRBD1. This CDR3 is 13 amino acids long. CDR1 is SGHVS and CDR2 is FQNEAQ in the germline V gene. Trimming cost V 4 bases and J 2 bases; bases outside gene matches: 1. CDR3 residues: CASSSGQQETQYF. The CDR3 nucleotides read TGTGCCAGCAGCTCGGGACAGCAAGAGACCCAGTACTTC. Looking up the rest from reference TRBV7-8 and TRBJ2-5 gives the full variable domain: GAGVSQSPRYKVAKRGQDVALRCDPISGHVSLFWYQQALGQGPEFLTYFQNEAQLDKSGLPSDRFFAERPEGSVSTLKIQRTQQEDSAVYLCASSSGQQETQYFGPGTRLLVL.

The CDR3 reads CASSPRTNGGTDTQYF. The CDR3, as DNA: TGTGCCAGCAGCCCTCGGACAAATGGGGGCACAGATACGCAGTATTTT. The chain carries TRBV7-8 and TRBJ2-3; a possible D gene is TRBD1 (5 bases). Deletions cut 5 bases from V and 1 base from J, with 16 bases between. The length of the CDR3 is 16 residues. Germline-derived CDR1 and CDR2 are SGHVS and FQNEAQ.

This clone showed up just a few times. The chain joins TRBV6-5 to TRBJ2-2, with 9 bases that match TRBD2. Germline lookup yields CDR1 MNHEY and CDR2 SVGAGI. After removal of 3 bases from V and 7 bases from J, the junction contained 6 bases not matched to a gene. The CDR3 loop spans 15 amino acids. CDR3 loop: CASSYSGSYHGELFF. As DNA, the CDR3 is TGTGCCAGCAGTTATAGCGGGAGTTATCACGGGGAGCTGTTTTTT.

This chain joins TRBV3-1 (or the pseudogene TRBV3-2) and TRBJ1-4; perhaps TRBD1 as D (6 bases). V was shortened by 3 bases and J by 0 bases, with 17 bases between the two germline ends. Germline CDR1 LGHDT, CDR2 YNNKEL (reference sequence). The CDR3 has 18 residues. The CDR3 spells CASSHFDRRRATNEKLFF. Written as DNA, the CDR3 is TGTGCCAGCAGCCATTTTGACAGGCGAAGAGCAACTAATGAAAAACTGTTTTTT.

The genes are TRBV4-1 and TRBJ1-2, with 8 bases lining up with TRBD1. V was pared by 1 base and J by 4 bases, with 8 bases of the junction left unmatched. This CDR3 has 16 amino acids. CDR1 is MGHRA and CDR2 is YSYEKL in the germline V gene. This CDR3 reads CASSQGRTGTGYGYTF. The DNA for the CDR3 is TGCGCCAGCAGCCAAGGGAGGACCGGGACAGGCTATGGCTACACCTTC.

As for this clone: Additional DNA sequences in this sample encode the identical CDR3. The CDR3 DNA reads TGTGCCAGCAGTGGACAGGGGGCTGGGGCCAACGTCCTGACTTTC. Its translation: CASSGQGAGANVLTF. The chain joins TRBV2 to TRBJ2-6; TRBD1 matches 9 bases. The V gene end was trimmed by 4 bases and the J gene end by 2 bases; junction bases not matched to a gene: 0. This CDR3 spans 15 amino acids. The germline gives CDR1 SNHLY, CDR2 FYNNEI.

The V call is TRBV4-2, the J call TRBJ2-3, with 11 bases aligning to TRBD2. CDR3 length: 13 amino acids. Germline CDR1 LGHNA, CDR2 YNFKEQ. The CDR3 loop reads CASSGRIADTQYF. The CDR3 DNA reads TGTGCATCTAGCGGGAGGATCGCAGATACGCAGTATTTT.

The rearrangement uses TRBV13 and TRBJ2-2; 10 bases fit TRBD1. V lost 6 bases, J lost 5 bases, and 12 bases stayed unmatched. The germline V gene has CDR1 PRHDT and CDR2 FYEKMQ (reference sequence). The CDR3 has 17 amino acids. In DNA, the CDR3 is TGTGCCAGCAGAAATAAGGGTGGGACAGGGGCGACCGGGGAGCTGTTTTTT. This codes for CASRNKGGTGATGELFF.